This record covers a single T cell receptor beta chain. Its antigen remains unknown. RNA extraction was followed by reverse transcription into cDNA, which acted as the sequencing template. Sequencing used immunoSEQ multiplex PCR; TCRdb keeps in-frame clones, though not all of them. The profile covers 110,000 or so clones, with more than 30% appearing a single time and approximately 3.1% taken by the ten largest. The source of the sample is a study of CD8+ T cells in alopecia areata. V lost 6 bases to trimming and J lost 5 bases; unmatched junction nucleotides: 4. The CDR3 spans 13 residues. Germline V gives CDR1 SGHTA, CDR2 FQGTGA. Study findings and constraints: Clonality was higher in lesional than normal scalp, especially in alopecia totalis/universalis.

Obtained from alopecia areata patients were lesional scalp punch biopsies along with peripheral blood. The sample comprised CD4+ T cells sorted from blood. The receptor's source is a human donor with alopecia areata. V usage is TRBV7-3 and J usage is TRBJ1-2, with 9 bases that match TRBD1. Here the CDR3 DNA reads TGTGCCAGCAGTCATGGACAGGGGTATGGCTACACCTTC. Translating gives CASSHGQGYGYTF.